These 3 T cell receptor beta chains share one sample of origin, sequenced in a study of T cells in women clearing cervical HPV infection (dated by TCRdb to the late 2010s). The library was built by means of the immunoSEQ multiplex PCR assay. TCRdb provides this immuneACCESS table in a form limited to in-frame rearrangements. Some clones are lacking; in checked studies, under half of them reflect an unresolved V gene, and why the rest are absent is not known. The sample's table lists a count of over 25,000 clones. The ten largest account for 20% to 25% of the sample. The source material was blood buffy coat. These receptor sequences come from a woman aged 18-70 years with a cervical HPV16 infection that either progressed to CIN3+ or cleared (not recorded which).

Note on this clone: The read ends 3 residues before the CDR3 terminus; that terminus is restored from the germline J gene. J is TRBJ2-7 and V is TRBV6-4; no firm D call. There are 13 residues in the CDR3. Looked up from germline, CDR1 is MRHNA and CDR2 is SNTAGT. Trimming removed 6 bases from V and 4 bases from J, with 13 bases in between. CDR3 DNA, as far as it was read: TGTGCCAGCAGGAAGGGCAAGGCATACGAG. This codes for CASRKGKAYE. In full, the CDR3 reads CASRKGKAYEQYF.

Concerning this clone: Read coverage stops 3 residues before the CDR3 terminus; the germline J gene supplies the remainder. The chain recombines TRBV5-6 with TRBJ1-2, with 7 bases lining up with TRBD1. With V trimmed by 3 bases and J by 7 bases, 9 bases remained unmatched. This CDR3 region has 14 residues. CDR1 and CDR2 from the germline V gene are SGHDT and YYEEEE. Partial CDR3 DNA: TGTGCCAGCAGCTCACGCAATACAGGGGTTGGC. This sequence encodes CASSSRNTGVG. The whole CDR3 reads CASSSRNTGVGYTF.

In regard to this clone: The read ends 3 residues shy of where the CDR3 ends; the end is completed using the germline J gene. This sequence joins TRBV30 and TRBJ1-3; 8 positions match TRBD1. Germline V gives CDR1 GTSNPN, CDR2 SVGIG (reference sequence). Trimming at V came to 7 bases and at J to 3 bases, leaving 11 bases not matched to a gene. CDR3 length: 15 residues. CDR3 protein: CASSTGVSFGNTIYF. The sequenced CDR3 bases are TGTGCCTCCTCGACAGGGGTATCATTTGGAAACACC.